Below are 29 T cell receptor beta chains sequenced from a single sample in a study of cytomegalovirus exposure and HLA in healthy donors. This PCR relied on a set of 60 Vbeta primers and 13 Jbeta primers. Profiled with immunoSEQ multiplex PCR; TCRdb holds only in-frame clones, not every one. The sample has 95,000 to 150,000 clones; about 80% are singletons. Sample: PBMCs. All receptors derive from a woman in her forties or fifties in good health and CMV-seropositive.

The rearrangement joins TRBV29-1 to TRBJ1-1; D gene uncertain. Germline V gene data show CDR1 as SQVTM and CDR2 as ANQGSEA. This CDR3 has 13 residues. V was clipped by 3 bases and J by 1 base, with 9 bases between them. CDR3 nucleotides: TGCAGCGTTGAGTCCGGTACGAACACTGAAGCTTTCTTT. Residues: CSVESGTNTEAFF.

This clone was seen more than once but under ten times. The chain has TRBV27 and TRBJ1-6; perhaps TRBD1 as D (5 bases). Trimming took 1 base from V and 5 from J, leaving 9 bases between them. CDR3 length equals 15 residues. Germline V lookup: CDR1 MNHEY, CDR2 SMNVEV (reference sequence). The CDR3 sequence is CASSLYPGNNSPLHF. The CDR3 DNA sequence: TGTGCCAGCAGTTTATACCCAGGGAATAATTCACCCCTCCACTTT.

This clone has a handful of counts. DNA of the CDR3: TGTGCCAGCACCCCCTCCGTCCGGGGGCCCCAGCATTTT. The encoded protein is CASTPSVRGPQHF. This chain connects TRBV6-5 to TRBJ1-5, with D hard to call. Between the trimmed V and J ends, which lost 7 bases and 9 bases, there was a span of 16 bases. The germline V gene encodes CDR1 MNHEY and CDR2 SVGAGI. This CDR3 contains 13 residues.

J is TRBJ1-2 and V is TRBV27, with 7 bases matching TRBD1. The CDR3 loop spans 15 amino acids. V gave up 6 bases and J gave up 9 bases; unmatched junction bases: 16. Germline V gives CDR1 MNHEY, CDR2 SMNVEV (reference sequence). CDR3 DNA sequence: TGTGCCAGCAGCACTGCCGACCAGGGGGTTCCTCGCTACACCTTC. This codes for CASSTADQGVPRYTF.

The chain uses TRBV7-8 and TRBJ2-1; the D gene is possibly TRBD2 (5 bases). The CDR3 has 15 amino acids. The germline gives CDR1 SGHVS, CDR2 FQNEAQ. Trimming cost V 6 bases and J 0 bases, with 12 bases left between them. The CDR3 region is CASRGGLSSYNEQFF. The CDR3 nucleotides read TGTGCCAGCAGGGGTGGACTTAGCTCCTACAATGAGCAGTTCTTC.

The rearrangement uses TRBV4-2 and TRBJ2-2, with 8 bases matching TRBD1. CDR3 length: 17 amino acids. Trimming cost V 1 base and J 1 base; bases outside gene matches: 5. Germline lookup yields CDR1 LGHNA and CDR2 YNFKEQ. CDR3 DNA sequence: TGTGCCAGCAGCCAAGGACCCGGGACAGGGAACACCGGGGAGCTGTTTTTT. As protein: CASSQGPGTGNTGELFF.

This clone was seen more than once but under ten times. The rearrangement links TRBV29-1 to TRBJ1-4, with 8 bases aligning to TRBD1. The CDR3 is made up of 13 amino acids. The trim removed 5 bases at V and 8 bases at J, leaving 7 bases unmatched. The germline CDR1 and CDR2 sequences are SQVTM and ANQGSEA. CDR3 coding DNA: TGCAGCGTTTTGGACAGGGTCGGGGAAAAACTGTTTTTT. Protein sequence: CSVLDRVGEKLFF.

The V gene is TRBV11-2, the J gene TRBJ1-6; 8 nucleotides align to TRBD1. The CDR3 has 14 residues. The V and J ends lost 5 bases and 9 bases, in that order; junction bases with no gene match: 6. Looked up from germline, CDR1 is SGHAT and CDR2 is FQNNGV. For the CDR3, the DNA is TGTGCCAGCAGCCCTGGACAGGGTGGTTCACCCCTCCACTTT. Protein sequence: CASSPGQGGSPLHF.

CDR3 bases: TGCGCCAGCAGCCAGGACTGGACCTCCTACAATGAGCAGTTCTTC. Translating gives CASSQDWTSYNEQFF. The V call is TRBV5-1, the J call TRBJ2-1; weak D call: TRBD2 (5 bases). The ends were cut back, 4 bases at V and 0 bases at J, with 11 bases in the middle. Germline CDR1 is SGHRS and CDR2 is YFSETQ. The CDR3 extends over 15 amino acids. Based on the CDR3 plus reference TRBV5-1 and TRBJ2-1, the full variable domain is KAGVTQTPRYLIKTRGQQVTLSCSPISGHRSVSWYQQTPGQGLQFLFEYFSETQRNKGNFPGRFSGRQFSNSRSEMNVSTLELGDSALYLCASSQDWTSYNEQFFGPGTRLTVL.

The rearrangement uses TRBV12-5 and TRBJ2-3; 10 nucleotides agree with TRBD1. CDR3 length: 17 residues. With V trimmed by 5 bases and J by 2 bases, 10 bases remained unmatched. Germline lookup yields CDR1 LGHNT and CDR2 FRNRAP. The CDR3 DNA sequence: TGTGCTAGTGGTCCGGACAGGGGGGATCAACACACAGATACGCAGTATTTT. Encoded protein: CASGPDRGDQHTDTQYF.

The V and J genes are TRBV4-2 and TRBJ1-2, with D tentatively TRBD1 (5 bases). Germline CDR1 is LGHNA and CDR2 is YNFKEQ. This CDR3 has 17 amino acids. Trimming took 1 base from V and 0 from J, leaving 15 bases between them. CDR3 loop: CASSQVGGAAANYGYTF. Written as DNA, the CDR3 is TGTGCCAGCAGCCAAGTTGGAGGGGCTGCAGCTAACTATGGCTACACCTTC.

The chain couples TRBV18 to TRBJ2-1; 7 bases map to TRBD1. CDR3 length: 15 residues. V was clipped by 3 bases and J by 7 bases; unmatched bases: 9. Looked up from germline, CDR1 is KGHSH and CDR2 is LQKENI. The CDR3 DNA reads TGTGCCAGCTCACCGACAGGGACCGGGTGGAATGAGCAGTTCTTC. It yields the protein CASSPTGTGWNEQFF. The variable domain in full, with the rest retrieved from reference TRBV18 and TRBJ2-1, is NAGVMQNPRHLVRRRGQEARLRCSPMKGHSHVYWYRQLPEEGLKFMVYLQKENIIDESGMPKERFSAEFPKEGPSILRIQQVVRGDSAAYFCASSPTGTGWNEQFFGPGTRLTVL.

This clone was detected only a few times. The chain is built from TRBV15 and TRBJ2-3, with TRBD2 identical over 9 bases. The germline gives CDR1 LNHNV, CDR2 YYDKDF (reference sequence). V dropped 0 bases and J dropped 6; count of bases not matched to a gene: 7. CDR3 length: 16 amino acids. The CDR3 region is CATSRERAGGPDTQYF. The CDR3 DNA reads as TGTGCCACCAGCAGAGAAAGGGCGGGGGGGCCTGATACGCAGTATTTT.

The V call is TRBV5-1, the J call TRBJ2-5, with D perhaps matching TRBD1 (7 bases). Germline CDR1 is SGHRS and CDR2 is YFSETQ. The germline V and J ends were trimmed by 0 bases and 0 bases, with 12 bases remaining between them. The CDR3 is 16 amino acids. This CDR3 is CASSLGPGGYQETQYF. The CDR3 bases are TGCGCCAGCAGCTTGGGCCCAGGGGGGTACCAAGAGACCCAGTACTTC.

This clone came up a few times. The chain has TRBV19 and TRBJ1-1; 7 bases line up with TRBD1. Germline CDR1 is LNHDA and CDR2 is SQIVND (reference sequence). V shed 5 bases and J 3 bases; nucleotides not matched to a gene: 3. The CDR3 extends over 13 amino acids. The CDR3 loop reads CASSADRDTEAFF. In nucleotides, the CDR3 is TGTGCCAGTAGTGCTGACAGGGACACTGAAGCTTTCTTT.

The rearrangement links TRBV30 to TRBJ1-1; 8 bases are a match to TRBD1. This CDR3 is built from 13 residues. From germline, CDR1 is GTSNPN and CDR2 SVGIG (reference sequence). V was clipped by 3 bases and J by 9 bases; unmatched bases: 9. The chain's CDR3 is CAWSEGQARQAFF. CDR3 DNA: TGTGCCTGGAGCGAGGGACAGGCCCGTCAAGCTTTCTTT.

This chain joins TRBV2 and TRBJ1-5; no clear D gene. Trimming removed 6 bases from V and 4 bases from J, with 13 bases in between. In germline, CDR1 is SNHLY, CDR2 FYNNEI. The CDR3 loop spans 14 amino acids. CDR3 region: CASRARAGNQPQHF. The DNA for the CDR3 is TGTGCCAGCAGGGCCCGGGCGGGGAATCAGCCCCAGCATTTT.

The V and J genes are TRBV7-9 and TRBJ2-7, with D possibly being TRBD1 (7 bases). Trimming left V 1 base short and J 4 bases short, with 14 bases between. The CDR3 spans 15 residues. Per the germline V gene, CDR1 is SEHNR and CDR2 is FQNEAQ (reference sequence). CDR3 loop: CASSLGGRGVYEQYF. Written as DNA, the CDR3 is TGTGCCAGCAGCTTAGGGGGCAGGGGGGTGTACGAGCAGTACTTC. Together with reference TRBV7-9 and TRBJ2-7, the CDR3 gives the full variable domain: DTGVSQNPRHKITKRGQNVTFRCDPISEHNRLYWYRQTLGQGPEFLTYFQNEAQLEKSRLLSDRFSAERPKGSFSTLEIQRTEQGDSAMYLCASSLGGRGVYEQYFGPGTRLTVT.

The rearrangement uses TRBV6-5 and TRBJ2-7; the D gene is possibly TRBD2 (6 bases). The CDR3 has 14 residues. Germline V gives CDR1 MNHEY, CDR2 SVGAGI. This CDR3 is CATSGTQVSYEQYF. The CDR3 DNA sequence: TGTGCTACGTCCGGGACTCAAGTCTCCTACGAGCAGTACTTC.

The rearrangement links TRBV7-2 to TRBJ1-1, with D hard to call. This CDR3 has 14 amino acids. V was shortened by 2 bases and J by 2 bases, with 9 bases between the two germline ends. The germline V gene has CDR1 SGHTA and CDR2 FQGNSA. For the CDR3, the DNA is TGTGCCAGCAGCTTATCTCTGGCAAACACTGAAGCTTTCTTT. Translation: CASSLSLANTEAFF.

V usage is TRBV30 and J usage is TRBJ2-7, with TRBD1 matching over 9 bases. In germline, CDR1 is GTSNPN, CDR2 SVGIG (reference sequence). CDR3 size: 13 residues. V lost 2 bases and J lost 9; bases outside the gene matches: 8. The CDR3 DNA reads TGTGCCTGGAGTACCCGGGACAGGGCCGGGCAGTACTTC. Translation: CAWSTRDRAGQYF.

This clone occurred a few times. The chain couples TRBV7-2 to TRBJ2-5; TRBD2 aligns across 14 bases. The V gene end was trimmed by 5 bases and the J gene end by 1 base; junction bases not matched to a gene: 3. Germline CDR1 is SGHTA and CDR2 is FQGNSA. The CDR3 is 16 residues long. As DNA, the CDR3 is TGTGCCAGCAGCAGGGGGACTAGCGGGGGCCAAGAGACCCAGTACTTC. It is translated as CASSRGTSGGQETQYF.

The rearrangement joins TRBV28 to TRBJ2-7; 12 bases match TRBD2. Trimming at V came to 1 base and at J to 6 bases, leaving 7 bases not matched to a gene. Germline-derived CDR1 and CDR2 are MDHEN and SYDVKM. The CDR3 totals 16 residues. CDR3 DNA: TGTGCCAGCAGTTTATTGACGACTAGCGGGAGTGGCGAGCAGTACTTC. This encodes CASSLLTTSGSGEQYF.

The chain couples TRBV6-1 to TRBJ1-4; D is undetermined. The CDR3 has 12 residues. In germline, CDR1 is MNHNS, CDR2 SASEGT. The ends were cut back, 5 bases at V and 6 bases at J, with 7 bases in the middle. The CDR3 DNA reads as TGTGCCAGCAGTTATCCGGATGAAAAACTGTTTTTT. As protein: CASSYPDEKLFF.

The chain joins TRBV6-6 to TRBJ1-2, with 12 positions matching TRBD1. V shed 5 bases, J shed 6 bases, and the junction held 4 bases outside the gene matches. The CDR3 is 14 residues long. Germline assignment: CDR1 MNHNY and CDR2 SVGAGI (reference sequence). The CDR3 coding sequence is TGTGCCAGCAGTCCCGGGACAGGGGGCAATGGCTACACCTTC. It yields the protein CASSPGTGGNGYTF.

This clone was picked up a small number of times. This sequence joins TRBV4-1 and TRBJ2-7, with TRBD1 matching over 8 bases. V lost 4 bases, J lost 7 bases, and 6 bases stayed unmatched. CDR3 size: 13 residues. Germline-derived CDR1 and CDR2 are MGHRA and YSYEKL. In DNA form, the CDR3 reads TGCGCCAGCAGCCCCGGACAGGGTCAGGAGCAGTACTTC. Translation gives CASSPGQGQEQYF.

This clone has only one observation. The J gene is TRBJ1-4, the V gene TRBV7-2; unclear D gene. The CDR3 consists of 15 residues. CDR1 SGHTA and CDR2 FQGNSA come from the germline V gene. V lost 1 base and J 7 bases, leaving 13 bases between the germline ends. The CDR3 DNA is TGTGCCAGCAGCTTAGGCCAACGGTCGGGTGAAAAACTGTTTTTT. Amino acid sequence: CASSLGQRSGEKLFF.

This clone has a handful of counts. V gene TRBV6-5 combines with J gene TRBJ2-1; TRBD1 agrees at 11 bases. The CDR3 is made up of 14 amino acids. Losses at the gene ends were 5 bases for V and 6 bases for J; bases not matched to a gene: 3. The germline V gene has CDR1 MNHEY and CDR2 SVGAGI. The CDR3 DNA reads as TGTGCCAGCAGTCGGGACAGGGGGTCCAATGAGCAGTTCTTC. Its translation is CASSRDRGSNEQFF.

On this clone: The sample contains more than one DNA sequence encoding this CDR3. This chain uses TRBV30 with TRBJ1-2, with TRBD1 as a possible D gene (6 bases). This CDR3 has 15 residues. The ends were cut back, 5 bases at V and 2 bases at J, with 18 bases in the middle. The germline CDR1 and CDR2 sequences are GTSNPN and SVGIG (reference sequence). CDR3 loop: CAWRGGALSNYGYTF. CDR3 bases: TGTGCCTGGCGAGGGGGGGCCCTTTCCAACTATGGCTACACCTTC.